The rows below give T cell receptor beta chains drawn from one sample of a study of regulatory T cells in long-lasting Graves disease. From the multiplex PCR reads, TCRdb called clonotypes with MiXCR, one entry per CDR3 protein. The sample includes hundreds of thousands of distinct CDR3 sequences, 20% to 25% of them seen just once. The source material was peripheral blood mononuclear cells (PBMCs), sampled when the disease was refractory, from a patient treated with antithyroid drugs. The receptors come from a female donor with Graves disease. Each CDR3 is given with its conserved first and last residue. A D gene is named only where the DNA matches it firmly. Part of the rows lack a size; the others show once, few, many or a class for expanded clones.

length,size,D,V,J,DNA,CDR3
13,-,-,TRBV20-1,TRBJ1-6,TGCAGTGCTCCCGGGGTAATAAATTCACCCCTCCACTTT,CSAPGVINSPLHF
14,few,TRBD1,TRBV4-1,TRBJ2-5,TGCGCCAGCAGCCAAACAGGGGTTGGGGAGACCCAGTACTTC,CASSQTGVGETQYF
13,-,TRBD1,TRBV6-1,TRBJ1-6,TGTGCCAGCGGGACAGGGGGCAATTCACCCCTCCACTTT,CASGTGGNSPLHF
16,few,TRBD1,TRBV28,TRBJ1-4,TGTGCCAGCAGTCCCCCGGCAGGGGGCGTTAATGAAAAACTGTTTTTT,CASSPPAGGVNEKLFF
15,-,-,TRBV5-6,TRBJ1-2,TGTGCCAGCTCGCGGGAACTCGGGGGCAACTATGGCTACACCTTC,CASSRELGGNYGYTF
14,many,-,TRBV12-3/TRBV12-4,TRBJ2-5,TGTGCCAGCAGCTTAGGAAGGGCCCAAGAGACCCAGTACTTC,CASSLGRAQETQYF
17,few,TRBD1,TRBV5-1,TRBJ2-1,TGCGCCAGCAGCTTTACCCCCGGGACAGGGATGTCCAATGAGCAGTTCTTC,CASSFTPGTGMSNEQFF
13,-,-,TRBV19,TRBJ1-3,TGTGCCAGTAGTAGACGGGACACCGACACCATATATTTT,CASSRRDTDTIYF
16,-,-,TRBV25-1,TRBJ2-1,TGTGCCAGCAGTGGTGACAGTTTAAGCTCCTACAATGAGCAGTTCTTC,CASSGDSLSSYNEQFF
13,many,-,TRBV13,TRBJ1-2,TGTGCCAGCAGGAGTTATGAGACGGATGGCTACACCTTC,CASRSYETDGYTF
14,many,-,TRBV28,TRBJ1-5,TGTGCCAGCATCTCGGGTCAGGCGAATCAGCCCCAGCATTTT,CASISGQANQPQHF
12,many,TRBD1,TRBV27,TRBJ2-7,TGTGCCAGCCAAACAGGGGCCCACGAGCAGTACTTC,CASQTGAHEQYF
19,few,-,TRBV12-3/TRBV12-4,TRBJ2-1,TGTGCCAGCAGTTTAGGGAGGGATCGTAGTAGGTGGTCCTACAATGAGCAGTTCTTC,CASSLGRDRSRWSYNEQFF
12,-,TRBD1,TRBV6-1,TRBJ2-7,TGTGCCACCATGGGACAGAGATACGAGCAGTACTTC,CATMGQRYEQYF
15,-,TRBD1,TRBV19,TRBJ1-2,TGTGCCAGTAGTCTTTCCGGACAGGGGGCTACTGGCTACACCTTC,CASSLSGQGATGYTF
15,many,-,TRBV6-2/TRBV6-3,TRBJ1-2,TGTGCCAGCAGTTACGGCCTTGAGGATAACTATGGCTACACCTTC,CASSYGLEDNYGYTF
13,few,-,TRBV12-3/TRBV12-4,TRBJ1-1,TGTGCCAGCAGTCAACAACGCTACACTGGAGCTTTCTTT,CASSQQRYTGAFF
14,few,TRBD1,TRBV7-3,TRBJ2-3,TGTGCCAGCAGCCCGGTCAGGGGGCTGGGTACGCAGTATTTT,CASSPVRGLGTQYF
16,few,TRBD2,TRBV11-3,TRBJ2-2,TGTGCCAGCAGTCCTTTAGCGGGATGGAACACCGGGGAGCTGTTTTTT,CASSPLAGWNTGELFF
15,-,-,TRBV2,TRBJ2-3,TGTGCCAGCAGTCCGCCGGGACCCTCCCCACGCACGCAGTATTTT,CASSPPGPSPRTQYF
13,-,-,TRBV28,TRBJ2-5,TGTGCCTGCAGTGTGAGGGGGGGAGAGACCCGGTACTTC,CACSVRGGETRYF
13,-,-,TRBV30,TRBJ2-7,TGTGCCTGGAGTGAAGTGAGCTCCTACGAGCAGTACTTC,CAWSEVSSYEQYF
16,many,-,TRBV30,TRBJ1-4,TGTGCCTGGAGTGTACCGGAGCTGTGGGTATATGAAAAACTGTTTTTT,CAWSVPELWVYEKLFF
13,once,TRBD2,TRBV28,TRBJ2-1,TGTGCCAGCAACCAGCGGGGGGTTAGTGAGCAGTTCTTC,CASNQRGVSEQFF
17,-,-,TRBV28,TRBJ2-3,TGTGCCAGCAGTCCAGGCTGGAGGGGGAGGGGCACAGATACGCAGTATTTT,CASSPGWRGRGTDTQYF
16,few,-,TRBV5-1,TRBJ1-1,TGCGCCAGCAGCCTCGGGACGGACTTCATGAACACTGAAGCTTTCTTT,CASSLGTDFMNTEAFF
14,few,-,TRBV19,TRBJ2-7,TGTGCAACACGTATGGGGTTAGACTCCTACGAGCAGTACTTC,CATRMGLDSYEQYF
14,many,-,TRBV28,TRBJ1-1,TGTGCCAGCAGTTTTGTCCGGCCGAACACTGAAGCTTTCTTT,CASSFVRPNTEAFF
16,few,TRBD2,TRBV9,TRBJ2-2,TGTGCCAGCAGCGTAGGACTAGCGGGATCCACCGGGGAGCTGTTTTTT,CASSVGLAGSTGELFF
14,few,TRBD1,TRBV3-1,TRBJ1-2,TGTGCCAGCAGCCAAGCGGGACAGGGGCGAGGCTACACCTTC,CASSQAGQGRGYTF
13,many,-,TRBV7-9,TRBJ2-7,TGTGCCAGCAGCTTAGAGGAGATCTACGAGCAGTACTTC,CASSLEEIYEQYF
15,many,-,TRBV28,TRBJ2-6,TGTGCCAGCAGCCCCCCAGAATCTGGGGCCAACGTCCTGACTTTC,CASSPPESGANVLTF
14,-,-,TRBV28,TRBJ1-5,TGTGCCAGCAGCCCCGGGACGAATGATCAGCCCCAGCATTTT,CASSPGTNDQPQHF
13,many,-,TRBV24-1,TRBJ2-2,TGTGCCACCAGTGCTATCGGCCGCGGGGAGCTGTTTTTT,CATSAIGRGELFF
13,few,-,TRBV11-2,TRBJ2-3,TGTGCCAGCAGCTTTTCCGGGATAGGTACGCAGTATTTT,CASSFSGIGTQYF
14,few,-,TRBV7-9,TRBJ1-2,TGTGCCAGCAGCCAAAGGACGGATTCGTATGGCTACACCTTC,CASSQRTDSYGYTF
13,many,TRBD1,TRBV12-3/TRBV12-4,TRBJ2-7,TGTGCCAGCAGTAAAGGGACAGGGGCCCAGCCGTACTTC,CASSKGTGAQPYF
16,once,-,TRBV28,TRBJ2-1,TGTGCCAGCAGTTTATTAGCGGCTAGCGCGTCCTACGAGCAGTTCTTC,CASSLLAASASYEQFF
14,many,-,TRBV20-1,TRBJ1-1,TGCAGTGCTAGGGGACCGGGCAAGAACACTGAAGCTTTCTTT,CSARGPGKNTEAFF
12,-,-,TRBV6-2/TRBV6-3,TRBJ1-1,TGTGCCAGCAGTCCCCAACAGACGGCAACTTTCTTT,CASSPQQTATFF
14,many,TRBD1,TRBV24-1,TRBJ1-2,TGTGCCACCAGTGATGGGGACAGGGGAAGAGGCTACACCTTC,CATSDGDRGRGYTF
14,once,TRBD1,TRBV7-8,TRBJ1-2,TGTGCCAGCAGCCCCCCCGGGACAGGGGATGGCTACACCTTC,CASSPPGTGDGYTF
15,many,-,TRBV7-2,TRBJ1-6,TGTGCCAGCAGCTTACATTTACCAAATAATTCACCCCTCCACTTT,CASSLHLPNNSPLHF
18,many,TRBD1,TRBV11-2,TRBJ2-2,TGTGCCAGCAGCGTGGACAGGGGGCCTATTATGTACACCGGGGAGCTGTTTTTT,CASSVDRGPIMYTGELFF
13,many,TRBD1,TRBV12-3/TRBV12-4,TRBJ1-2,TGTGCCAGCAGTACAGGGGCAAACTATGGCTACACCTTC,CASSTGANYGYTF
13,many,TRBD2,TRBV5-6,TRBJ2-5,TGTGCCAGCAAGACTAGCGTTGAGGAGACCCAGTACTTC,CASKTSVEETQYF
13,many,-,TRBV29-1,TRBJ2-7,TGCAGCGTTCCCGGACGGGGAACCTACGAGCAGTACTTC,CSVPGRGTYEQYF
16,few,TRBD1,TRBV7-8,TRBJ1-2,TGTGCCAGCAGCCTGTCGGGACAGGGACTTAACTATGGCTACACCTTC,CASSLSGQGLNYGYTF
12,many,TRBD1,TRBV20-1,TRBJ1-2,TGCAGTGTAGACGACAGGGCGGATGGCTACACCTTC,CSVDDRADGYTF
15,-,TRBD1,TRBV19,TRBJ1-2,TGTGCCAGTAGTATAGGACAGGGAGCAGCCTATGGCTACACCTTC,CASSIGQGAAYGYTF
16,-,TRBD2,TRBV3-1,TRBJ2-3,TGTGCCAGCAGCCAAGATGGAGCGGGAGGCGGGGATACGCAGTATTTT,CASSQDGAGGGDTQYF
13,many,TRBD1,TRBV28,TRBJ2-7,TGTGCCAGCATCCCGGGACAGGGGGACGAGCAGTACTTC,CASIPGQGDEQYF
13,many,TRBD1,TRBV6-1,TRBJ1-2,TGTGCCAGCAGTAGACAGGGAGACTATGGCTACACCTTC,CASSRQGDYGYTF
13,many,-,TRBV7-3,TRBJ2-2,TGTGCCAGTCAGGCCGAAAACACCGGGGAGCTGTTTTTT,CASQAENTGELFF